This T cell receptor (beta chain) was sequenced in a study of identical twins. Whole-study findings and limits: Researchers caution that invariant MAIT and iNKT cells could partly confound zero-insertion analyses.

The germline V and J ends were trimmed by 4 bases and 10 bases, with 13 bases remaining between them. Germline lookup yields CDR1 MNHEY and CDR2 SVGAGI. The CDR3 length is 12 residues. cDNA molecules carried unique molecular identifiers, and template switching added a universal primer site. TCRdb itself ran the 5' RACE reads through MiXCR, one entry per CDR3 protein. The repertoire has some 600,000 distinct CDR3 sequences, under 8.5% of them found once; the top ten carry 1.6%. This clonotype was detected a few times. The target antigen is unknown. The same data also went into a second study, on yellow fever vaccine responses in identical twins.

The receptor comes from a woman in her late teens or twenties in good health. This chain joins TRBV6-5 and TRBJ1-2; D gene unclear. Sequenced sample: PBMCs. Here the CDR3 reads CASSSLLGDYTF. CDR3 coding DNA: TGTGCCAGCAGTTCCCTCCTCGGAGACTACACCTTC.